The 13 T cell receptor beta chains given below trace back to one sample, sequenced in a study of shared clonotypes between healthy human individuals. Assay used: immunoSEQ multiplex PCR; TCRdb lists only in-frame clones, some missing. The sample carries hundreds of thousands of clones, 90% to 97% recorded once. Naivety among CD8 cells was defined by CD45RO negativity and positive CCR7 selection, thereby excluding terminally differentiated effector memory CD45RA+ cells. Sequencing was done on a sample of naive CD8+ T cells sorted from blood. These receptors were taken from a man under 40 in good health.

The J gene is TRBJ1-5, the V gene TRBV29-1; D is uncertain. This CDR3 contains 14 residues. The ends were cut back, 4 bases at V and 8 bases at J, with 18 bases in the middle. Germline-derived CDR1 and CDR2 are SQVTM and ANQGSEA. CDR3 DNA: TGCAGCGTTGTGACGGTTGGAGGAAGTGAGCCCCAGCATTTT. It translates to CSVVTVGGSEPQHF. The full variable domain, completed using reference TRBV29-1 and TRBJ1-5, is SAVISQKPSRDICQRGTSLTIQCQVDSQVTMMFWYRQQPGQSLTLIATANQGSEATYESGFVIDKFPISRPNLTFSTLTVSNMSPEDSSIYLCSVVTVGGSEPQHFGDGTRLSIL.

The chain combines TRBV18 with TRBJ2-2, with D possibly TRBD2 on 5 matching bases. CDR1 and CDR2 from the germline V gene are KGHSH and LQKENI. Trimming left V 3 bases short and J 4 bases short, with 18 bases between. CDR3 length: 17 amino acids. The CDR3 loop reads CASSPEYGGPSTGELFF. The CDR3 DNA is TGTGCCAGCTCACCTGAGTATGGCGGGCCAAGCACCGGGGAGCTGTTTTTT.

This chain connects TRBV29-1 to TRBJ2-7, with D perhaps TRBD2 (5 bases). CDR3 length: 12 amino acids. The germline V gene encodes CDR1 SQVTM and CDR2 ANQGSEA. The V end lost 6 bases, the J end lost 5 bases, and 14 bases lay between the germline ends. CDR3 sequence reads: CSVAPTSHEQYF. CDR3 in DNA: TGCAGCGTCGCCCCAACTAGTCACGAGCAGTACTTC.

With respect to this clone: Within the sample, other DNA sequences also encode this same CDR3. The chain couples TRBV5-6 to TRBJ1-5; D is undetermined. The V end was cut by 3 bases, the J end by 4 bases, with 5 bases between. This CDR3 comprises 12 residues. Germline V gene lookup returns CDR1 SGHDT and CDR2 YYEEEE. CDR3 region: CASSSLNQPQHF. CDR3 DNA sequence: TGTGCCAGCAGCTCCCTTAATCAGCCCCAGCATTTT.

The V gene is TRBV7-6, the J gene TRBJ2-1, with D uncertain. V dropped 1 base and J dropped 1 base, with 11 bases sitting between them. Germline values: CDR1 SGHVS, CDR2 FNYEAQ. This CDR3 contains 16 residues. CDR3 loop: CASSLVRSESYNEQFF. As DNA, the CDR3 is TGTGCCAGCAGCTTAGTGCGGTCTGAGTCCTACAATGAGCAGTTCTTC.

To note about this clone: One junction end disagrees with the germline gene, perhaps due to a read error. V usage is TRBV2 and J usage is TRBJ2-5; 11 bases map to TRBD1. This CDR3 is built from 15 residues. Germline CDR1 and CDR2: SNHLY and FYNNEI. For the CDR3, the DNA is TGTGCCAGCAGAGAAGGACAGGGGGCTGGAGAGACCCAGTACTTC. As protein: CASREGQGAGETQYF.

In the case of this clone: This same CDR3 is encoded by further DNA sequences in the sample. This chain joins TRBV7-9 and TRBJ1-5, with TRBD1 as a possible D gene (5 bases). The CDR3 runs to 12 residues. The germline V gene encodes CDR1 SEHNR and CDR2 FQNEAQ (reference sequence). V was pared by 1 base and J by 7 bases, with 5 bases between. The CDR3, as DNA: TGTGCCAGCAGCTTAGAGGGGCAGCCCCAGCATTTT. Residues: CASSLEGQPQHF.

The CDR3 sequence: CASSEAQGQVYGYTF. In DNA form, the CDR3 reads TGTGCCAGCAGTGAAGCGCAGGGACAGGTTTATGGCTACACCTTC. This rearrangement joins TRBV2 to TRBJ1-2, with 8 bases fitting TRBD1. V trimming: 0 bases; J trimming: 5 bases; junction bases outside the gene matches: 5. This CDR3 has 15 amino acids. From germline, CDR1 is SNHLY and CDR2 FYNNEI.

The chain is built from TRBV16 and TRBJ2-1; D is undetermined. Germline V gene data show CDR1 as KGHSY and CDR2 as FQNENV. The length of the CDR3 is 13 residues. V was shortened by 4 bases and J by 3 bases, with 7 bases between the two germline ends. CDR3 sequence (DNA): TGTGCCAGCAGCCTTTGGCGCTACAATGAGCAGTTCTTC. This translates into CASSLWRYNEQFF. The full variable domain, its missing parts supplied by reference TRBV16 and TRBJ2-1, is GEEVAQTPKHLVRGEGQKAKLYCAPIKGHSYVFWYQQVLKNEFKFLISFQNENVFDETGMPKERFSAKCLPNSPCSLEIQATKLEDSAVYFCASSLWRYNEQFFGPGTRLTVL.

The rearrangement links TRBV5-5 to TRBJ1-1; 7 bases align to TRBD1. The V and J ends lost 5 bases and 5 bases, in that order; junction bases with no gene match: 12. The CDR3 totals 15 residues. Germline CDR1 SGHKS, CDR2 YYEKEE (reference sequence). In DNA, the CDR3 is TGTGCCAGCAGACTGCAGGGGGAGATCTTTACTGAAGCTTTCTTT. Its translation: CASRLQGEIFTEAFF.

The CDR3, as DNA: TGCGCCAGCAGCCAAGATTGGGGGAACCTAGACAATGAGCAGTTCTTC. It encodes CASSQDWGNLDNEQFF. The V gene is TRBV4-1, the J gene TRBJ2-1; either TRBD1 or TRBD2 may fit D (5 bases each). Germline loops: CDR1 MGHRA, CDR2 YSYEKL. V was cut by 0 bases and J by 5 bases, with 14 bases left in between. The CDR3 extends over 16 amino acids.

This chain connects TRBV19 to TRBJ2-7; perhaps TRBD2 as D (5 bases). CDR1 and CDR2 (germline): LNHDA, SQIVND (reference sequence). Trimming stripped 5 bases from V and 0 bases from J, with 11 bases between. The CDR3 runs to 14 residues. CDR3 amino acids: CASSAAVSSYEQYF. CDR3 coding DNA: TGTGCCAGTAGTGCAGCGGTAAGCTCCTACGAGCAGTACTTC.

The V and J genes are TRBV21-1 and TRBJ2-2. TRBV21-1 counts as a pseudogene. The CDR3 loop spans 15 amino acids. The CDR3 protein is CASTRDGVKAGELFF. The CDR3 nucleotides read TGTGCCAGCACCAGGGACGGCGTAAAGGCCGGGGAGCTGTTTTTT.